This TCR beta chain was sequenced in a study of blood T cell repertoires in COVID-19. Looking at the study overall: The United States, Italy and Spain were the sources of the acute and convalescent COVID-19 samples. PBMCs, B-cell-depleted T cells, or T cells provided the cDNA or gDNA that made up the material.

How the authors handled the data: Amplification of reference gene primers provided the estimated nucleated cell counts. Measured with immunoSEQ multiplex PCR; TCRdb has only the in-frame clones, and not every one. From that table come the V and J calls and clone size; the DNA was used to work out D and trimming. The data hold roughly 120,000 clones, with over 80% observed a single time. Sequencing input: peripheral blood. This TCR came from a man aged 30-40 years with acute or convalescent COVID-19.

The CDR3 DNA sequence: TGTGCCAGCAGGGACCCAGGGTCTACGCAGTATTTT. Translated: CASRDPGSTQYF. The chain carries TRBV6-5 and TRBJ2-3; maybe TRBD1 (5 bases). CDR3 size: 12 residues. Germline CDR1 reads MNHEY; CDR2 reads SVGAGI. V was shortened by 6 bases and J by 8 bases, with 12 bases between the two germline ends.